A selection of T cell receptor beta chains follows, all from one sample in a study of blood T cell repertoires in COVID-19. This table comes from immunoSEQ multiplex PCR, and its TCRdb copy is limited to in-frame clones, with some not included. The sample carries a few hundred thousand clones, almost 90% recorded once. Specimen: peripheral blood. The receptors originated from a woman in her fifties or sixties with COVID-19, enrolled during active disease. Each CDR3 is given with its conserved first and last residue. A D gene is named only where the DNA matches it firmly. Clone size appears in some rows only: once, few, many, or a class for an expanded clone.

j_call clone_size v_call d_call cdr3_nt cdr3_aa
TRBJ2-7 . TRBV18 TRBD2 TGTGCCAGCTCACCACCTAGCGGGAAGACCGAGCAGTACTTC CASSPPSGKTEQYF
TRBJ1-1 . TRBV9 . TGTGCCAGCAGCGTAGCCCCGACGGGGAACACTGAAGCTTTCTTT CASSVAPTGNTEAFF
TRBJ2-2 . TRBV10-3 TRBD1 TGTGCCATCGGAACCGGGACAGGACCTGCGATCGGCACCGGGGAGCTGTTTTTT CAIGTGTGPAIGTGELFF
TRBJ2-3 . TRBV7-9 TRBD2 TGTGCCAGCAGCTTCCTAGCGGGTAGCACAGATACGCAGTATTTT CASSFLAGSTDTQYF
TRBJ2-3 . TRBV3-1/TRBV3-2 TRBD1 TGTGCCAGCAGCCAGACCCGGGACAGGGGCACCACAGATACGCAGTATTTT CASSQTRDRGTTDTQYF
TRBJ1-1 once TRBV3-1/TRBV3-2 TRBD1 TGTGCCAGCAGCCAAGATGTGAACAGGGGAGCAACTGAAGCTTTCTTT CASSQDVNRGATEAFF
TRBJ1-1 few TRBV5-1 . TGCGCCAGCAGCTTGGGAGGGACAACGAACACTGAAGCTTTCTTT CASSLGGTTNTEAFF
TRBJ2-6 . TRBV29-1 TRBD1 TGCAGCGCCGCGACAGGGGCTGGGGCCAACGTCCTGACTTTC CSAATGAGANVLTF
TRBJ2-5 . TRBV14 . TGTGCCAGCAGCCAAGCCGGGGGAGTTCAAGAGACCCAGTACTTC CASSQAGGVQETQYF
TRBJ1-3 . TRBV6-2/TRBV6-3 TRBD1 TGTGCCAGCAGTTACTCAGGACAGGGCGCTGGAAACACCATATATTTT CASSYSGQGAGNTIYF
TRBJ2-7 . TRBV3-1/TRBV3-2 . TGTGCCAGCAGCCGGCAGGCGGCAGGGCCCTACGAGCAGTACTTC CASSRQAAGPYEQYF
TRBJ1-2 . TRBV9 . TGTGCCAGCAGCCCAACTCAGGGTAACTATGGCTACACCTTC CASSPTQGNYGYTF
TRBJ2-7 . TRBV4-2 . TGTGCCAGCAGCCAACGGCTAGGGCCGGGCCGGGGGAACGAGCAGTACTTC CASSQRLGPGRGNEQYF
TRBJ2-7 few TRBV30 . TGTGCCTGGAGTGTAGACAGGTACGAGCAGTACTTC CAWSVDRYEQYF
TRBJ2-5 . TRBV7-9 . TGTGCCAGCAGCTTAGGAGGAGTTGAAGAGACCCAGTACTTC CASSLGGVEETQYF
TRBJ1-1 . TRBV28 . TGTGCCAGCAGTGACAGGCTACGGGGAACTGAAGCTTTCTTT CASSDRLRGTEAFF
TRBJ1-5 . TRBV5-1 . TGCGCCAGCAGCCCGGACGGACATAGCAATCAGCCCCAGCATTTT CASSPDGHSNQPQHF
TRBJ2-1 . TRBV5-6 TRBD2 TGTGCCAGCAGCCCCGGACTAGCGGGGGGTAATGAGCAGTTCTTC CASSPGLAGGNEQFF
TRBJ1-5 . TRBV4-3 . TGCGCCAGCAGCCAAGCTCGGGGGGCGGCTCAGCCCCAGCATTTT CASSQARGAAQPQHF
TRBJ1-3 . TRBV7-9 TRBD1 TGTGCCAGCAGCTCCGAGGGACAGGGTATCAACACCATATATTTT CASSSEGQGINTIYF
TRBJ1-6 . TRBV7-2 . TGTGCCAGCAGCACCCCTAGGGGGGGATCCTATAATTCACCCCTCCACTTT CASSTPRGGSYNSPLHF
TRBJ1-3 . TRBV5-1 . TGCGCCAGCAGCTTGGCCGAGGCGGCCTCTGGAAACACCATATATTTT CASSLAEAASGNTIYF
TRBJ1-1 once TRBV18 TRBD1 TGTGCCAGCTCAACAGGGACAGGGGCGGGAACTGAAGCTTTCTTT CASSTGTGAGTEAFF
TRBJ1-2 . TRBV6-6 . TGTGCCAGCAGTCGAAGGACAGACTATGGCTACACCTTC CASSRRTDYGYTF
TRBJ2-1 . TRBV9 TRBD1 TGTGCCAGCAGCGTAGGCCAGGGGGCGGCCAATGAGCAGTTCTTC CASSVGQGAANEQFF
TRBJ2-7 many TRBV18 TRBD1 TGTGCCAGCTCACCGGACAGGGGCGGTTCGTACGAGCAGTACTTC CASSPDRGGSYEQYF
TRBJ1-6 . TRBV7-8 . TGTGCCAGCAGCTTAATGGGCCCCGATAATTCACCCCTCCACTTT CASSLMGPDNSPLHF
TRBJ2-7 . TRBV21-1 . TGTGCCAGCAGCAAAGGAGTCAAGGGGACAGCGGAACCCTACGAGCAGTACTTC CASSKGVKGTAEPYEQYF
TRBJ1-1 few TRBV9 . TGTGCCAGCAGCGTATCATTGAACACTGAAGCTTTCTTT CASSVSLNTEAFF
TRBJ2-2 . TRBV18 TRBD1 TGTGCCAGCTCACCATTATGGACAGGGACCGGGGAGCTGTTTTTT CASSPLWTGTGELFF
TRBJ2-7 . TRBV19 . TGTGCCAGTAGTATTCGGGGTTGGGGCTCCTACGAGCAGTACTTC CASSIRGWGSYEQYF
TRBJ2-7 . TRBV9 TRBD1 TGTGCCAGCAACCCCCAAGGGACAGCCTCCTACGAGCAGTACTTC CASNPQGTASYEQYF
TRBJ1-2 . TRBV6-5 TRBD1 TGTGCCAGCAGTCAAATCGACAGGGGAGGCTACACCTTC CASSQIDRGGYTF
TRBJ2-3 . TRBV6-5 . TGTGCCAGCAGTTACTCGAAAGGGGGTACGCAGTATTTT CASSYSKGGTQYF
TRBJ1-5 once TRBV10-3 . TGTGCCACCGCGAACAGGGATCAGGGTTTAAATCAGCCCCAGCATTTT CATANRDQGLNQPQHF
TRBJ1-2 . TRBV28 TRBD1 TGTGCCAGCAGTTCTAACCACAGGGGTAACTATGGCTACACCTTC CASSSNHRGNYGYTF
TRBJ1-2 . TRBV5-1 . TGCGCCAGCAGATGGAGGGTAAAGGTCGGGGGCTACACCTTC CASRWRVKVGGYTF
TRBJ1-4 . TRBV6-2/TRBV6-3 . TGTGCCAGCAGTTACCCCGGTACTAATGAAAAACTGTTTTTT CASSYPGTNEKLFF
TRBJ1-2 . TRBV5-4 TRBD1 TGTGCCAGCAGCGTGCAGGGGGCTCGAGGCTACACCTTC CASSVQGARGYTF
TRBJ1-6 . TRBV5-1 . TGCGCCAGCAGCTTGGGACAGGTGGTGGGATCACCCCTCCACTTT CASSLGQVVGSPLHF
TRBJ2-1 . TRBV11-3 TRBD1 TGTGCCAGCGGAAGACAGGGATACAATGAGCAGTTCTTC CASGRQGYNEQFF
TRBJ1-2 once TRBV9 . TGTGCCAGCACCCCAGAGGTAGGGGACTATGGCTACACCTTC CASTPEVGDYGYTF